This T cell receptor (beta chain) was found in a study of patients and donors after allogeneic stem cell transplantation. Germline V gives CDR1 DFQATT, CDR2 SNEGSKA (reference sequence). The CDR3 has 13 residues. The trim removed 6 bases at V and 2 bases at J, leaving 5 bases unmatched. There are many counts of this clonotype. TCRdb re-derived calls from the RT-PCR reads in MiXCR, one entry per CDR3 protein. The sample yields roughly 960,000 distinct CDR3 sequences, approximately 18% seen once. This TCR was sampled from a human donor who was either an allogeneic HSCT recipient or a stem cell or donor lymphocyte infusion donor (not recorded which). It is not recorded whose cells these are; they may come from a transplant donor. Sequences were obtained from blood, either unsorted or a sorted T cell fraction (not recorded which). The V gene is TRBV20-1, the J gene TRBJ1-1, with 8 bases that match TRBD1. CDR3 in DNA: TGCAGTGCAAGGGACAGGAGAAACACTGAAGCTTTCTTT. Protein sequence: CSARDRRNTEAFF.